These T cell receptor beta chains were read from a single sample in a study of CD8 T cells in Susac syndrome. TCRdb recomputed calls from the immunoSEQ multiplex PCR reads with MiXCR, one row per CDR3 protein. The sample has about 300,000 distinct CDR3 sequences; roughly 81% are singletons. Sequencing input: CD8+ T cells from PBMCs. These receptors came from a human donor with multiple sclerosis. CDR3s include the opening cysteine and the closing phenylalanine or tryptophan. Fields, in order: CDR3 DNA, CDR3 protein, V gene, clone size, J gene, D gene. D genes are given only for firm matches. Size is stated for part of the rows, as once, few or many counts, or as a class when the clone is expanded.

TGTGCCAGCAGCTTCTCAGAAGGGCATCAGCCCCAGCATTTT CASSFSEGHQPQHF TRBV7-9 . TRBJ1-5 .
TGTGCCAGCAGCACAGGGACTCTCAATGAGCAGTTCTTC CASSTGTLNEQFF TRBV7-3 . TRBJ2-1 .
TGTGCCAGCAGTTTAATCCCGACAGATCAAGAGACCCAGTACTTC CASSLIPTDQETQYF TRBV28 . TRBJ2-5 .
TGTGCCAGCAGTTTATACAAGGGGGCTCTCTACGAGCAGTACTTC CASSLYKGALYEQYF TRBV28 . TRBJ2-7 TRBD1
TGCAGCGTCGTTTCCAGGACAGGGGGACCTAACTATGGCTACACCTTC CSVVSRTGGPNYGYTF TRBV29-1 . TRBJ1-2 TRBD1
TGTGCCAGCAGTGAATTTGGCGTTAACACTGAAGCTTTCTTT CASSEFGVNTEAFF TRBV6-1 . TRBJ1-1 .
TGTGCCAGCTATGGATTCAGCGGGAGGATCCCCGACACCGGGGAGCTGTTTTTT CASYGFSGRIPDTGELFF TRBV12-3/TRBV12-4 . TRBJ2-2 TRBD2
TGCGCCAGCAGCCAAGTCGGCGGGTATGGAAACACCATATATTTT CASSQVGGYGNTIYF TRBV4-1 . TRBJ1-3 .
TGTGCCAGCAGCTTAGGACCCCGGGACAGGGGAGACTATGGCTACACCTTC CASSLGPRDRGDYGYTF TRBV11-2 . TRBJ1-2 TRBD1
TGCAGCGCGATAGCGGGGTCCTACGAGCAGTACTTC CSAIAGSYEQYF TRBV29-1 . TRBJ2-7 TRBD2
TGTGCCAGCAGCGTAGAAGGGGCAGGGAGGAGTGAGCAGTTCTTC CASSVEGAGRSEQFF TRBV9 . TRBJ2-1 .
TGTGCCAGCAGTTACACCCATAGCGGCAATCAGCCCCAGCATTTT CASSYTHSGNQPQHF TRBV6-5 . TRBJ1-5 .
TGTGCCAGCAGTTTAGACCGGCAGTATTTT CASSLDRQYF TRBV28 few TRBJ2-3 .
TGTGCCAGTTCGGGGAACCTACAATACGAGCAGTTCTTC CASSGNLQYEQFF TRBV27 . TRBJ2-1 .
TGTGCCAGCAGCCCTAGGGCCTACTCCTACAATGAGCAGTTCTTC CASSPRAYSYNEQFF TRBV5-6 . TRBJ2-1 .
TGTGCCAGCAGCTTAGGACAGGAGGTCCTGACGAACACTGAAGCTTTCTTT CASSLGQEVLTNTEAFF TRBV7-8 . TRBJ1-1 .
TGTGCCAGCAGTTTATATACAGGAGGCAACACTGAAGCTTTCTTT CASSLYTGGNTEAFF TRBV27 . TRBJ1-1 .
TGCGCCAGCAGCGAGAGACAGGGATTTTCGTCCTACGAGCAGTACTTC CASSERQGFSSYEQYF TRBV4-1 . TRBJ2-7 TRBD1
TGTGCCAGCAGCTTAGTCCCAGCACTGAGCTCCTATAATTCACCCCTCCACTTT CASSLVPALSSYNSPLHF TRBV7-9 . TRBJ1-6 .
TGTGCCAGCAGCTTAGAGCATACCATGGGCGGGGAGCTGTTTTTT CASSLEHTMGGELFF TRBV11-2 . TRBJ2-2 .
TGTGCCAGCAGTTTATGGGGTAGCGGGGGGATTTACAATGAGCAGTTCTTC CASSLWGSGGIYNEQFF TRBV27 . TRBJ2-1 TRBD2
TGCGCCAGCAGCTTGGCGGGACTACAAACCTACAATGAGCAGTTCTTC CASSLAGLQTYNEQFF TRBV5-1 . TRBJ2-1 TRBD2
TGCGCCAGCAGCCAAGGCGGGTGGGGGAACACTGAAGCTTTCTTT CASSQGGWGNTEAFF TRBV4-1 . TRBJ1-1 .
TGTGCCAGCGCAAAGGGCCGGAACACTGAAGCTTTCTTT CASAKGRNTEAFF TRBV9 once TRBJ1-1 .
TGTGCCAGCAGGGGAAGACAGGGGGACACAGATACGCAGTATTTT CASRGRQGDTDTQYF TRBV27 . TRBJ2-3 TRBD1
TGTGCCAGAAAGAGGGAGACCCAGTACTTC CARKRETQYF TRBV6-5 . TRBJ2-5 .
TGTGCCAGCAGTATAGTGACGAACAGGAGGCCGTACGAGCAGTACTTC CASSIVTNRRPYEQYF TRBV6-1 few TRBJ2-7 .
TGTGCCAGCAGCTTCACAAGGGCCGTGACTTCCTACAATGAGCAGTTCTTC CASSFTRAVTSYNEQFF TRBV7-2 . TRBJ2-1 .
TGTGCCAGCGGGAGCGTGTTCTACGAGCAGTACTTC CASGSVFYEQYF TRBV25-1 . TRBJ2-7 .
TGTGCCACCAGCAGAGACGACAGATCTGGGGCCAACGTCCTGACTTTC CATSRDDRSGANVLTF TRBV15 . TRBJ2-6 .
TGCGCCAGCAGCCAGGCCCCACGACGTGAGGACGAGCAGTACTTC CASSQAPRREDEQYF TRBV4-1 once TRBJ2-7 .
TGTGCCAGCAGCTTGGTGTACGTTCCCGGCACAGATACGCAGTATTTT CASSLVYVPGTDTQYF TRBV5-4 . TRBJ2-3 .
TGTGCCAGCAGCTTCGGGAGTGGCGAGCAGTACTTC CASSFGSGEQYF TRBV5-5 . TRBJ2-7 .
TGTGCCAGCAGTGGAATGGGACTAGCGGGAGGTCTTGGTGAAGAGACCCAGTACTTC CASSGMGLAGGLGEETQYF TRBV27 . TRBJ2-5 TRBD2
TGTGCCAGCACCGTCGGAGGGGAAAGGAGACAGCCCCAGCATTTT CASTVGGERRQPQHF TRBV12-3/TRBV12-4 . TRBJ1-5 .
TGTGCCAGCACAAGTCCAGAGGCCTACGAGCAGTACTTC CASTSPEAYEQYF TRBV28 few TRBJ2-7 .
TGTGCCAGCAGCCGGTACTCTAGCGGGAGGGGCTCCTACAATGAGCAGTTCTTC CASSRYSSGRGSYNEQFF TRBV5-5 . TRBJ2-1 TRBD2
TGTGCCAGCAGCGACCAGCCGGAACAGGGATGGTTCACAGATACGCAGTATTTT CASSDQPEQGWFTDTQYF TRBV9 . TRBJ2-3 .
TGTGCCAGCAGCCCCGCGACAGGGGGAAATGAAAAACTGTTTTTT CASSPATGGNEKLFF TRBV5-4 . TRBJ1-4 TRBD1
TGTGCCAGCAGCTTTGGCACAGAGACCCAGTACTTC CASSFGTETQYF TRBV5-4 . TRBJ2-5 .
TGTGCCAGCAGCCAAGGGGGAACTGAAAGTGTTGAAGCTTTCTTT CASSQGGTESVEAFF TRBV4-2 . TRBJ1-1 .
TGTGCCAGCTCACCTCAGGGGGCCCGTGGGTATCAGCCCCAGCATTTT CASSPQGARGYQPQHF TRBV18 . TRBJ1-5 TRBD1
TGCGCCAGCAGCTTGCAGGGACAGGGGTCGACCAAAAACATTCAGTACTTC CASSLQGQGSTKNIQYF TRBV5-1 . TRBJ2-4 TRBD1
TGCGCCAGCAGCTTGGCCGTTGGAGGGATATCTGACGAGACCCAGTACTTC CASSLAVGGISDETQYF TRBV5-1 . TRBJ2-5 .
TGCGCCAGCAGCCTCCGGGACAAGTTCTACGAGCAGTACTTC CASSLRDKFYEQYF TRBV4-1 . TRBJ2-7 .
TGTGCCAGCAGTTTAGGTTCGGGGACAAATCAATACGAGCAGTACTTC CASSLGSGTNQYEQYF TRBV27 . TRBJ2-7 .
TGTGCCAGCTTAGGGGGGAGCTCCTACAATGAGCAGTTCTTC CASLGGSSYNEQFF TRBV27 . TRBJ2-1 .
TGTGCCAGCAGCGTGCGACAGGGCTCCTACGAGCAGTACTTC CASSVRQGSYEQYF TRBV5-5 . TRBJ2-7 TRBD1
TGTGCCAGCAGCCCGGGCGGGACTAGCACCTATGAGCAGTTCTTC CASSPGGTSTYEQFF TRBV14 . TRBJ2-1 TRBD2
TGTGCCTGGAGTGGGGACAACTACGAGCAGTACTTC CAWSGDNYEQYF TRBV30 . TRBJ2-7 .
TGTGCCAGCAGCTTATCCCTTGACGAAAAACTGTTTTTT CASSLSLDEKLFF TRBV11-2 . TRBJ1-4 .
TGTGCCATCAGTGAGTCGATCCGGGAGCCAGCCTACAATGAGCAGTTCTTC CAISESIREPAYNEQFF TRBV10-3 . TRBJ2-1 .